This note documents a single TCR beta chain sequence. These data come from a study of CD8 T cells in Susac syndrome. With random hexamers, reverse transcription was performed on roughly 0.5 to 1 ug of RNA. TCRdb re-derived calls from the immunoSEQ multiplex PCR reads in MiXCR, one entry per CDR3 protein. The sample records some 160,000 distinct CDR3 sequences, roughly 94% being singletons. Sequencing of TCR beta was performed on blood CD8+ T cells and on blood CD4+ T cells. Trimming pared 7 bases from V and 0 bases from J, leaving 14 bases between. The CDR3 is 15 residues long. Per the germline V gene, CDR1 is MNHEY and CDR2 is SVGAGI.

Sample: CD4+ T cells from PBMCs. The TCR comes from a human donor with Susac syndrome. The chain combines TRBV6-5 with TRBJ2-3; D tentatively reads TRBD1 or TRBD2 (5 bases each). CDR3 sequence: CASTRGDRSTDTQYF. Written as DNA, the CDR3 is TGTGCCAGCACCCGAGGGGACCGAAGCACAGATACGCAGTATTTT.